This TCR beta chain was captured by sequencing in a study of T cell responses to AZD1222 COVID-19 vaccine. Findings and caveats of the study: The repertoires were collected only after the peak T cell response. When two AZD1222 doses had been given, Spike-specific TCR breadth and depth rose.

The data were produced by immunoSEQ multiplex PCR, yet TCRdb's version contains in-frame clones alone and is incomplete. Among some 83,000 clones, around 89% were seen once, and the ten largest hold 5.5%. This clone showed up just once. Its antigen is unidentified. The length of the CDR3 is 13 residues. Trimming cost V 0 bases and J 2 bases, with 7 bases left between them. The germline CDR1 and CDR2 sequences are SQVTM and ANQGSEA. The material was peripheral blood, obtained 28 days after the second AZD1222 dose. The chain is built from TRBV29-1 and TRBJ2-5; D not certain. The sequence was obtained from an adult who received the AZD1222 COVID-19 vaccine. CDR3: CSVEDQQQETQYF. The CDR3, as DNA: TGCAGCGTTGAAGATCAACAGCAAGAGACCCAGTACTTC. Full variable domain (remainder filled in from reference TRBV29-1 and TRBJ2-5): SAVISQKPSRDICQRGTSLTIQCQVDSQVTMMFWYRQQPGQSLTLIATANQGSEATYESGFVIDKFPISRPNLTFSTLTVSNMSPEDSSIYLCSVEDQQQETQYFGPGTRLLVL.